These T cell receptor beta chains were read from a single sample in a study of cytomegalovirus exposure and HLA in healthy donors. The assay was immunoSEQ multiplex PCR, and TCRdb's table has in-frame clones only and misses some. The sample lists 110,000 to 150,000 clones; almost 85% were seen once. Sequencing input: PBMCs. The receptors shown here come from a young woman in good health and CMV-seronegative. Each CDR3 is given with its conserved first and last residue. D genes are given only for firm matches. Expanded clones get a size class; other rows say once, few or many, or leave the size out.

j_call,v_call,d_call,clone_size,cdr3_nt,cdr3_aa
TRBJ2-7,TRBV6-5,NA,NA,TGTGCCAGCAGTTACTCTGGAGGCCCTTACGAGCAGTACTTC,CASSYSGGPYEQYF
TRBJ1-2,TRBV19,NA,NA,TGTGCCAGTAGCGGTCGCTATGGCTACACCTTC,CASSGRYGYTF
TRBJ2-5,TRBV7-6,TRBD2,NA,TGTGCCAGCAGCTTAGTGGGGGGGTCGGAGACCCAGTACTTC,CASSLVGGSETQYF
TRBJ2-7,TRBV5-6,TRBD1,NA,TGTGCCAGCAAAACTTTACCGGGACAGGACTACGAGCAGTACTTC,CASKTLPGQDYEQYF
TRBJ1-5,TRBV6-6,NA,NA,TGTGCCAGCAGTTTTTCAGGGGCCAATCAGCCCCAGCATTTT,CASSFSGANQPQHF
TRBJ2-7,TRBV11-2,TRBD2,NA,TGTGCCAGCAGCTTAGAGACTAGCGGGGGATACGAGCAGTACTTC,CASSLETSGGYEQYF
TRBJ2-7,TRBV7-9,NA,NA,TGTGCCAGCAGCCCCCGCCGGGGAGCCCTTCGGGAGCAGTACTTC,CASSPRRGALREQYF
TRBJ2-3,TRBV29-1,TRBD2,NA,TGCAGCATAGTCGGACTAGCGGCAAGGGGGTCAGATACGCAGTATTTT,CSIVGLAARGSDTQYF
TRBJ2-5,TRBV5-1,TRBD2,NA,TGCGCCAGCAGACTAGCGGGGTCTCTGGCCCAGTACTTC,CASRLAGSLAQYF
TRBJ2-5,TRBV5-6,TRBD1,once,TGTGCCAGCAGCTTGGACGGGACAGGGGTTGAGACCCAGTACTTC,CASSLDGTGVETQYF
TRBJ1-1,TRBV18,NA,NA,TGTGCCAGCTCATTAAGGACAGAGAACACTGAAGCTTTCTTT,CASSLRTENTEAFF
TRBJ1-5,TRBV19,TRBD1,NA,TGTGCCAGTAGACGAGTAAGGACAGGGGGCTTTTATGGCAATCAGCCCCAGCATTTT,CASRRVRTGGFYGNQPQHF
TRBJ1-5,TRBV18,NA,NA,TGTGCCAGCTCACCGCCGGGGATAGGCAATCAGCCCCAGCATTTT,CASSPPGIGNQPQHF
TRBJ2-3,TRBV30,TRBD2,NA,TGTGCCTGGAGTGGAAGAGCGGGGGGTCCAGATACGCAGTATTTT,CAWSGRAGGPDTQYF
TRBJ1-4,TRBV19,TRBD1,NA,TGTGCCAGTAGTGGGACAGGGGGCGAAAAACTGTTTTTT,CASSGTGGEKLFF
TRBJ2-3,TRBV4-1,TRBD2,NA,TGCGCCAGCAGCCAGTTAGCGGGGGGCTGGGATACGCAGTATTTT,CASSQLAGGWDTQYF
TRBJ2-5,TRBV25-1,NA,NA,TGTGCCAGCAGTGAATTCACAAGGCTAGGAGAGACCCAGTACTTC,CASSEFTRLGETQYF
TRBJ2-3,TRBV7-9,NA,once,TGTGCCAGCAGCGGGGGGTATGTGCCCGAGCGAGATACGCAGTATTTT,CASSGGYVPERDTQYF
TRBJ2-1,TRBV4-2,TRBD2,NA,TGTGCCAGCAGCCAAGGACTAGCGGGCGTGCGGAGCTCCTACAATGAGCAGTTCTTC,CASSQGLAGVRSSYNEQFF
TRBJ2-3,TRBV5-1,NA,NA,TGCGCCAGCAGCACGGCGGGCAGCACAGATACGCAGTATTTT,CASSTAGSTDTQYF
TRBJ1-2,TRBV7-8,NA,NA,TGTGCCAGCGGGCGGGCAGGCGCCTCTGTTTATGGCTACACCTTC,CASGRAGASVYGYTF
TRBJ1-2,TRBV27,NA,once,TGTGCCAGCAGTTTCGCACCCCCCTCCAGGACAAGTAACTATGGCTACACCTTC,CASSFAPPSRTSNYGYTF
TRBJ2-1,TRBV2,TRBD2,NA,TGTGCCAGCAAGCGGGGGGGCGGCGATGAGCAGTTCTTC,CASKRGGGDEQFF
TRBJ2-7,TRBV10-3,NA,many,TGTGCCATCAGTGAGCTCGGAGGTGTGGGTTACGAGCAGTACTTC,CAISELGGVGYEQYF
TRBJ1-2,TRBV7-2,TRBD1,NA,TGTGCCAGCAGCTTTTACGCAGGGACAGGGGTGGAAGATGGCTACACCTTC,CASSFYAGTGVEDGYTF
TRBJ1-2,TRBV5-1,NA,NA,TGCGCCAGCAGCTTCGGGGTGGGTTATGGCTACACCTTC,CASSFGVGYGYTF
TRBJ1-2,TRBV6-6,TRBD1,NA,TGTGCCAGCAGTGCGCAGGGGGCGCGTAATGGCTACACCTTC,CASSAQGARNGYTF
TRBJ1-2,TRBV1,NA,NA,TGCACCAGCAGCAAGGAGGGTGTGTATGGCTACACCTTC,CTSSKEGVYGYTF
TRBJ1-1,TRBV27,TRBD1,NA,TGTGCCAGCAGTCCACGAAGCGACAGGGGACTAAACCTGAACACTGAAGCTTTCTTT,CASSPRSDRGLNLNTEAFF
TRBJ2-7,TRBV5-1,NA,once,TGCGCCAGCAGCCTTGGGGGGGCGCCTGAGCAGTACTTC,CASSLGGAPEQYF
TRBJ2-7,TRBV28,TRBD2,NA,TGTGCCAGCAGTACTTGGACTAGCGGGGGGAACGAGCAGTACTTC,CASSTWTSGGNEQYF
TRBJ2-1,TRBV6-5,TRBD1,few,TGTGCCAGCAGAAGAGGACAGGGCATCTACAATGAGCAGTTCTTC,CASRRGQGIYNEQFF
TRBJ1-2,TRBV18,TRBD1,NA,TGTGCCAGCTCACCGGAGACAGGGGTCCTTGTCGGCTACACCTTC,CASSPETGVLVGYTF
TRBJ2-7,TRBV7-3,NA,NA,TGTGCCAGCAGCCTAGAGGTGGGCTACGAGCAGTACTTC,CASSLEVGYEQYF
TRBJ1-2,TRBV29-1,TRBD1,NA,TGCAGCGTCTGCCCCCCCCGACAGGGTGGCTACACCTTC,CSVCPPRQGGYTF
TRBJ2-1,TRBV5-1,NA,NA,TGCGCCAGCAGCTTGGACCTTAGAGGGGGTTCCTACAATGAGCAGTTCTTC,CASSLDLRGGSYNEQFF
TRBJ1-2,TRBV2,TRBD1,NA,TGTGCCAGCAGTGAGGACAGGGGACTCGGCTACACCTTC,CASSEDRGLGYTF
TRBJ2-3,TRBV19,NA,NA,TGTGCCAGTAGTCGTCGGGGGGCCCCAGATACGCAGTATTTT,CASSRRGAPDTQYF
TRBJ1-1,TRBV9,TRBD1,NA,TGTGCCAGCAGCCCACAGGGACAGGGGAAGACTGAAGCTTTCTTT,CASSPQGQGKTEAFF
TRBJ2-1,TRBV30,NA,NA,TGTGCCTGGAGTGTACCATCGGGGGGCGCGGGCAATGAGCAGTTCTTC,CAWSVPSGGAGNEQFF
TRBJ1-6,TRBV4-3,TRBD1,NA,TGCGCCAGCAGCCAAGAAATTCCGGGACAGGGGAATAATTCACCCCTCCACTTT,CASSQEIPGQGNNSPLHF
TRBJ1-6,TRBV10-3,TRBD1,NA,TGTGCCATCAGTGGGTCGGGACAGGGTCCTTTATACACCCTCCACTTT,CAISGSGQGPLYTLHF